This TCR beta chain was identified during a study of PD-1 blockade in classical Hodgkin lymphoma. Findings of the study overall: Baseline diversity resembling that of newly diagnosed patients was seen in complete responders. Newly diagnosed patients were said to have less baseline TCR diversity than healthy donors did. Researchers reported that CD4+ TCR diversity, though not CD8+, rose significantly by C4D1.

In every patient, relapse followed autologous stem cell transplantation, while exposure to brentuximab vedotin differed. Turning to this clone: The antigen remains unidentified.

The length of the CDR3 is 14 residues. From germline, CDR1 is SNHLY and CDR2 FYNNEI. Trimming removed 8 bases at V and 3 bases at J, with 16 bases between. Sequencing used immunoSEQ multiplex PCR; TCRdb keeps in-frame clones, though not all of them. The sample has 13,000 or so clones; around 76% are singletons. The sample was peripheral blood mononuclear cells (PBMCs), taken at baseline. This sequence originates from a human donor with classical Hodgkin lymphoma. This chain joins TRBV2 and TRBJ1-1; possible D gene TRBD1, 5 bases. The CDR3 spells CASERQGLDTEAFF. The CDR3 DNA reads TGTGCCAGCGAGAGGCAGGGTTTGGACACTGAAGCTTTCTTT.